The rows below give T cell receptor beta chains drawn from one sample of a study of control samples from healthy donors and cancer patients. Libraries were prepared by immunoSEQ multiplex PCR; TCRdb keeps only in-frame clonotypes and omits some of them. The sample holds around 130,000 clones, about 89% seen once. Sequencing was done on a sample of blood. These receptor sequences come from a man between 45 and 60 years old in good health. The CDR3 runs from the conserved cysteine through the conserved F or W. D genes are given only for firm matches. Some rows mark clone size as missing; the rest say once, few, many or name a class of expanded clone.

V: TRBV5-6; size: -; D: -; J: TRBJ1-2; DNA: TGTGCCAGCAGCTTGGGCCCGGAGAACTATGGCTACACCTTC; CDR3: CASSLGPENYGYTF
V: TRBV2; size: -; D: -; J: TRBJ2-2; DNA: TGTGCCAGCACCGGGAAGACTCATAACACCGGGGAGCTGTTTTTT; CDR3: CASTGKTHNTGELFF
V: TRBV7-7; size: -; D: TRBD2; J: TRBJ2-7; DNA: TGTGCCAGCAGTTCCACCATTTCTAGCGGGGGGGACCCCTCCTACGAGCAGTACTTC; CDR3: CASSSTISSGGDPSYEQYF
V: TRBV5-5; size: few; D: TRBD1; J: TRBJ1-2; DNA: TGTGCCAGCAGCCGATGGGACAGGGGATTTAACTATGGCTACACCTTC; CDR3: CASSRWDRGFNYGYTF
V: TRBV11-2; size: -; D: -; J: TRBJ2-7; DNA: TGTGCCAGCAGCTCCCTCATGAAGGGGGGGATCCACGAGCAGTACTTC; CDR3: CASSSLMKGGIHEQYF
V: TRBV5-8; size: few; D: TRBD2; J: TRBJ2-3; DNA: TGTGCCAGCAGCTTGGCCGGAGCGGGGTACACAGATACGCAGTATTTT; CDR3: CASSLAGAGYTDTQYF
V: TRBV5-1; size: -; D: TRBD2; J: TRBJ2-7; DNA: TGCGCCAGCAGCTTGACGGGACTAGAGGACGAGCAGTACTTC; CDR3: CASSLTGLEDEQYF
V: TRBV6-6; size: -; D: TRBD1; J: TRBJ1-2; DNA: TGTGCCAGCAGTTACCAGGGGGAACATGGCTACACCTTC; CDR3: CASSYQGEHGYTF
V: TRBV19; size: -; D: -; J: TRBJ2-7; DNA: TGTGCCAGTAGTTCGGGGCCCCGGGGACACGAGCAGTACTTC; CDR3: CASSSGPRGHEQYF
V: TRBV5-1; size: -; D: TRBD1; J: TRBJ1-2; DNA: TGCGCCAGCAGCTTGGCAGGGGACAGTAACTATGGCTACACCTTC; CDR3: CASSLAGDSNYGYTF
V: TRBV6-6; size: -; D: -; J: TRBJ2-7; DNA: TGTGCCAGCAGTTACCTCCAGGGCCTGGGCGAGCAGTACTTC; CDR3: CASSYLQGLGEQYF
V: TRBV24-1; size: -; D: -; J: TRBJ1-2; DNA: TGTGCCACCAGTGAGTCAGGGGCCGCTACCGAGTATGGCTACACCTTC; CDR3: CATSESGAATEYGYTF
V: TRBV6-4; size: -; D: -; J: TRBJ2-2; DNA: TGTGCCAGCAGTGACACTGACAGAACCGGGGAGCTGTTTTTT; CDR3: CASSDTDRTGELFF
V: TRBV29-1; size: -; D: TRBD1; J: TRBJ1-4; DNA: TGCAGCGTTGTCGTCAGGGGGCGGCAAAAACTGTTTTTT; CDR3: CSVVVRGRQKLFF
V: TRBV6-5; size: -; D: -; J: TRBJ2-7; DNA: TGTGCCAGCATGACGGGGGTGGGATCCTCCTACGAGCAGTACTTC; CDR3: CASMTGVGSSYEQYF
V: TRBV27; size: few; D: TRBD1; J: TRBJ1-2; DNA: TGTGCCAGCAGTTCAGGACAGGGACTTGTGCGCTACACCTTC; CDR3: CASSSGQGLVRYTF
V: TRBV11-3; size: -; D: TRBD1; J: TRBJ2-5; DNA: TGTGCCAGCAGCTTAGATATCAGGGACAGGGAGACTCAGACCCAGTACTTC; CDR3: CASSLDIRDRETQTQYF
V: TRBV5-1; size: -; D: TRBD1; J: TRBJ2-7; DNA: TGCGCCAGCAGCTTGGAGGGCTGGACAGGGGGCTACGAGCAGTACTTC; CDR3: CASSLEGWTGGYEQYF
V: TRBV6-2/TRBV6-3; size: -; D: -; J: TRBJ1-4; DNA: TGTGCCAGCAGTTACGGGGGATATGGGGAAAAACTGTTTTTT; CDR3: CASSYGGYGEKLFF
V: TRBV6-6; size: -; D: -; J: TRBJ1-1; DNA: TGTGCCTCGGGGAGGGGGAACACTGAAGCTTTCTTT; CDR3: CASGRGNTEAFF
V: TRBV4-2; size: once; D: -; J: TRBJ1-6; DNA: TGTGCCAACTACCGGGACACCTATAATTCACCCCTCCACTTT; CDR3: CANYRDTYNSPLHF
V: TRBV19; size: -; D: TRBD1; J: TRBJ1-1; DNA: TGTGCCAGTAGTCCCCGGACAGGGCCGAACACTGAAGCTTTCTTT; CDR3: CASSPRTGPNTEAFF
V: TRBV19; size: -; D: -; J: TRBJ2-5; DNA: TGTGCCAGTAGTATTCTGGGGGTTCAAGAGACCCAGTACTTC; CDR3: CASSILGVQETQYF
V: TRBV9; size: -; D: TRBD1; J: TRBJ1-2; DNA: TGTGCCAGCAGCGCCGGACAGGGGGCCTATGGCTACACCTTC; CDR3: CASSAGQGAYGYTF
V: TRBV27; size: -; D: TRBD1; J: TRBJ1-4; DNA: TGTGCCAGCAGTTTAGTTGGACAGGCCATTAATAGAGAAAAACTGTTTTTT; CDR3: CASSLVGQAINREKLFF
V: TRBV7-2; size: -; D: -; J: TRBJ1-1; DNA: TGTGCCAGCAGCTTAGAAGTGAACCTTGGCGGGGCTTTCTTT; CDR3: CASSLEVNLGGAFF
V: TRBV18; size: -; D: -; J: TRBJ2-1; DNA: TGTGCCAGCTCACCACAGGGGGGGGATTACAATGAGCAGTTCTTC; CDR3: CASSPQGGDYNEQFF
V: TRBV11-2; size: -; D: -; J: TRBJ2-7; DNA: TGTGCCAGCAGCTCCGGGTGGGTGGACTACGAGCAGTACTTC; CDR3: CASSSGWVDYEQYF
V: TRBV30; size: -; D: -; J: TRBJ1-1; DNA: TGTGCCTGGAGACTGATTTACACTGAAGCTTTCTTT; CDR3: CAWRLIYTEAFF
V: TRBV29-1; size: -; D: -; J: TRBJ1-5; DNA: TGCAGCGTTTTAACTGCCGGGACCGATAGCAATCAGCCCCAGCATTTT; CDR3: CSVLTAGTDSNQPQHF
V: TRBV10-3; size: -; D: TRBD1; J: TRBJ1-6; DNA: TGTGCCATCAGCGGGACAGGGGATAATTCACCCCTCCACTTT; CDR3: CAISGTGDNSPLHF
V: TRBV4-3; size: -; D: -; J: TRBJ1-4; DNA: TGCGCCAGCAGCCAAGATCCGCCCGCTGATAATGAAAAACTGTTTTTT; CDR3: CASSQDPPADNEKLFF
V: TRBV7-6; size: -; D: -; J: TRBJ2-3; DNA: TGTGCCAGCAGCTATGCTAGGACGGGGGATGGAGATACGCAGTATTTT; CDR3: CASSYARTGDGDTQYF
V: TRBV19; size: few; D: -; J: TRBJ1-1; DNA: TGTGCCAGTAGTATACAACAGGCGAACACTGAAGCTTTCTTT; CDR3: CASSIQQANTEAFF
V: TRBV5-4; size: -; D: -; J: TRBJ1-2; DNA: TGTGCCAGCAGCTTGGGGGGACGCCTCTATGGCTACACCTTC; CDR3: CASSLGGRLYGYTF
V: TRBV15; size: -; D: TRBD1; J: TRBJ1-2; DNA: TGTGCCACCAGCCGATCCCGGGACAGCAGTTTTTATGGCTACACCTTC; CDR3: CATSRSRDSSFYGYTF
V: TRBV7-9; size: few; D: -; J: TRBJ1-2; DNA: TGTGCCAGCAGCCATGGCACTAGTAACTATGGCTACACCTTC; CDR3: CASSHGTSNYGYTF
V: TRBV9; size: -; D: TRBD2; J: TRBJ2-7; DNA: TGTGCCAGCAGCGTAGACCCCGGGAGGGCTACCTACGAGCAGTACTTC; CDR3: CASSVDPGRATYEQYF
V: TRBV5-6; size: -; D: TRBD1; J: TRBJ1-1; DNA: TGTGCCAGCAGCCGCCAAGACAGGGTGAACACTGAAGCTTTCTTT; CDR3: CASSRQDRVNTEAFF
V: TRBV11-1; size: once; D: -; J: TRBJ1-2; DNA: TGTGCCAGCAGCCTGGACGGAAACTATGGCTACACCTTC; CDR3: CASSLDGNYGYTF
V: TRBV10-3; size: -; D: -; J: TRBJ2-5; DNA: TGTGCCATCAGTGAGAAGGAGACCCAGTACTTC; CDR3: CAISEKETQYF
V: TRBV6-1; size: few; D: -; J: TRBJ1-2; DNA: TGTGCCAGCAGTGAACAGGTCGCGAAGGGCTACACCTTC; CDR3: CASSEQVAKGYTF